This T cell receptor delta chain originates from a study of γδ T cells in repeated Plasmodium falciparum infection. As for the study in general: Malian gammadelta TCRs were studied during no-transmission periods and across acute malaria episodes. Whole-study results and caveats: Waves of new clonotype selection appeared after repeated controlled infections in Vdelta2-negative, largely Vdelta1+, gammadelta T cells. The Malian cohort came from a small rural village of predominantly one ethnic group.

Flow sorting of PBMC yielded separate Vgamma9/Vdelta2+ and Vdelta2-negative gammadelta T cell populations for bulk repertoire analysis. The germline V gene has CDR1 TSWWSYY and CDR2 QGS. The CDR3 is 22 residues long. Turning to this clone: Its matching antigen is unknown. A read error is likely here: a far larger clone is one base away. The same CDR3 is also encoded by other DNA sequences in this sample.

TCRdb redid the clone calls on the multiplex PCR reads with CATT. The table records 50,000 to 65,000 delta-chain clones, approximately 1.5% of them present only once. The material sequenced was gamma-delta T cells from blood. This TCR came from a pool of human donors (malaria-infected and uninfected, not separated). The V and J genes are TRDV1 and TRDJ1; 9 bases line up with TRDD3. The CDR3 DNA reads TGTGCTCTTGGGGAATCCGCAAACTTGCGCGGGGGATACCTACGGTACACTGATAAACTCATCTTT. Translation: CALGESANLRGGYLRYTDKLIF.